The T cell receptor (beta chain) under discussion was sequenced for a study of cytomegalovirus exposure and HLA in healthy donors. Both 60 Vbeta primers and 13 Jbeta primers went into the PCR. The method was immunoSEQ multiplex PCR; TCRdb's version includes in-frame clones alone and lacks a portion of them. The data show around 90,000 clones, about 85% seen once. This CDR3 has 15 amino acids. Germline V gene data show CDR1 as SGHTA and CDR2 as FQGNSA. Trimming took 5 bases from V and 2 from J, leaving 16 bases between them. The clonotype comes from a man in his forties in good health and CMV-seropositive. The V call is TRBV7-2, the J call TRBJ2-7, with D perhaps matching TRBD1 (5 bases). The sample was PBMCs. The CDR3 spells CASSRSGPSAYEQYF. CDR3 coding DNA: TGTGCCAGCAGCCGGTCAGGGCCTTCGGCCTACGAGCAGTACTTC.